The 21 T cell receptor beta chains below come from one sample, sequenced in a study of blood T cell repertoires in COVID-19. Generated by immunoSEQ multiplex PCR, the TCRdb table keeps only in-frame clones and is missing some. The data show some 100,000 clones, roughly 80% seen once. The sequenced sample consisted of peripheral blood. The source is a human donor in a cohort sampled during active or convalescent COVID-19.

V usage is TRBV18 and J usage is TRBJ1-2, with a possible D match to TRBD1 (5 bases). The germline V and J ends were trimmed by 5 bases and 3 bases, with 16 bases remaining between them. This CDR3 has 15 residues. Germline CDR1 KGHSH, CDR2 LQKENI. The CDR3 nucleotides are TGTGCCAGCTCATTCTCCCCCGGGGACTACTATGGCTACACCTTC. It encodes CASSFSPGDYYGYTF.

The chain recombines TRBV24-1 with TRBJ1-2; a possible D gene is TRBD1 (5 bases). Germline CDR1 is KGHDR and CDR2 is SFDVKD. Trimming took 5 bases from V and 10 from J, leaving 16 bases between them. The CDR3 spans 13 residues. For the CDR3, the DNA is TGTGCCACCAGTGTTGGGGCAGGGCGGACCTACACCTTC. It specifies CATSVGAGRTYTF.

J is TRBJ2-2 and V is TRBV7-9, with 7 bases matching TRBD2. The CDR3 covers 19 residues. Germline loops: CDR1 SEHNR, CDR2 FQNEAQ (reference sequence). The V segment lost 5 bases and the J segment 0 bases; nucleotides outside the gene matches: 15. CDR3 sequence (DNA): TGTGCCAGCAGCCTCCAGCGGGGTAGCTACTACACGAACACCGGGGAGCTGTTTTTT. Its protein is CASSLQRGSYYTNTGELFF.

The chain couples TRBV9 to TRBJ2-7; 9 bases are shared with TRBD1. There are 16 residues in the CDR3. Germline CDR1 SGDLS, CDR2 YYNGEE. Trimming at V came to 0 bases and at J to 6 bases, leaving 10 bases not matched to a gene. CDR3 nucleotides: TGTGCCAGCAGCGTAGGTTGGGGGGACAGGGTCGCCGAGCAGTACTTC. Protein sequence: CASSVGWGDRVAEQYF.

The rearrangement links TRBV20-1 to TRBJ1-2; weak D call: TRBD1 (5 bases). V dropped 5 bases and J dropped 4 bases, with 8 bases sitting between them. The CDR3 spans 11 residues. The V gene's germline CDR1 is DFQATT and CDR2 SNEGSKA (reference sequence). The CDR3 sequence: CSAGHFYGYTF. CDR3 bases: TGCAGTGCTGGACACTTCTATGGCTACACCTTC.

This clone was counted only a few times. This chain joins TRBV19 and TRBJ1-2, with D unresolved. The CDR3 consists of 13 residues. The germline V and J ends were trimmed by 2 bases and 5 bases, with 9 bases remaining between them. Germline CDR1 is LNHDA and CDR2 is SQIVND (reference sequence). The CDR3 sequence is CASSIFPGYGYTF. The CDR3 nucleotides are TGTGCCAGTAGTATATTTCCGGGTTATGGCTACACCTTC.

V is TRBV28 and J is TRBJ2-1, with D perhaps TRBD2 (5 bases). The CDR3 sequence is 15 residues long. Germline loops: CDR1 MDHEN, CDR2 SYDVKM. With 1 base removed from V and 3 bases from J, the gap between germline ends came to 10 bases. CDR3 region: CASSLLSAGYNEQFF. DNA for the CDR3: TGTGCCAGCAGTTTATTATCGGCGGGCTACAATGAGCAGTTCTTC.

J is TRBJ1-5 and V is TRBV27; weak D call: TRBD1 (6 bases). Germline values: CDR1 MNHEY, CDR2 SMNVEV (reference sequence). V shed 5 bases and J shed 5 bases, with 7 bases lying between them. This CDR3 spans 12 amino acids. The CDR3 DNA is TGTGCCAGCAGTACAGGGTATCAGCCCCAGCATTTT. Translating gives CASSTGYQPQHF.

This clone was counted once. The chain carries TRBV2 and TRBJ1-1; 7 bases line up with TRBD1. Germline lookup yields CDR1 SNHLY and CDR2 FYNNEI. V gave up 7 bases and J gave up 4 bases; unmatched junction bases: 15. CDR3 length: 16 amino acids. The CDR3 DNA reads as TGTGCCAGCACTATCGTGACAGGGCTGTTGAGCACTGAAGCTTTCTTT. Encoded protein: CASTIVTGLLSTEAFF.

The J gene is TRBJ2-1, the V gene TRBV2, with 14 bases lining up with TRBD2. The junction had 4 bases not matched to a gene; V was cut back by 7 bases and J by 11 bases. Germline-derived CDR1 and CDR2 are SNHLY and FYNNEI. This CDR3 region has 13 residues. The CDR3 sequence: CASMWTSGRKQFF. The DNA for the CDR3 is TGTGCCAGCATGTGGACTAGCGGGAGGAAGCAGTTCTTC.

This chain joins TRBV4-2 and TRBJ1-3; no reliable D call. V shed 2 bases and J shed 0 bases, with 14 bases lying between them. This CDR3 is built from 17 residues. Germline V gene sequence: CDR1 LGHNA, CDR2 YNFKEQ. The CDR3 nucleotides read TGTGCCAGCAGCCAACAACCTATCTCGATCTCTGGAAACACCATATATTTT. Translating it yields CASSQQPISISGNTIYF.

The chain recombines TRBV2 with TRBJ2-2; tentatively, D is TRBD2 (5 bases). Germline V gives CDR1 SNHLY, CDR2 FYNNEI. Trimming cost V 7 bases and J 3 bases, with 6 bases left between them. CDR3 length equals 12 residues. The CDR3 sequence is CASTRDTGELFF. For the CDR3, the DNA is TGTGCCAGCACGAGGGACACCGGGGAGCTGTTTTTT.

The chain joins TRBV6-5 to TRBJ2-1; 8 bases line up with TRBD1. V lost 7 bases and J lost 2; bases outside the gene matches: 7. Per the germline V gene, CDR1 is MNHEY and CDR2 is SVGAGI. The CDR3 has 15 residues. The CDR3 sequence is CASNPGTGAYNEQFF. DNA of the CDR3: TGTGCCAGCAATCCCGGGACAGGAGCCTACAATGAGCAGTTCTTC.

The gene calls are TRBV3-1 (or the pseudogene TRBV3-2) and TRBJ2-4; 9 bases are shared with TRBD2. The germline V gene has CDR1 LGHDT and CDR2 YNNKEL (reference sequence). V shed 3 bases and J 3 bases; nucleotides not matched to a gene: 6. CDR3 length equals 16 residues. The CDR3 DNA follows: TGTGCCAGCAGCCACCTAGCGGGGATTGTCAAAAACATTCAGTACTTC. Translation gives CASSHLAGIVKNIQYF.

J is TRBJ1-1 and V is TRBV6-1; TRBD1 matches 9 bases. The CDR3 has 14 amino acids. The germline gives CDR1 MNHNS, CDR2 SASEGT. The V segment lost 3 bases and the J segment 5 bases; nucleotides outside the gene matches: 4. The CDR3 is CASSERGTGTEAFF. The CDR3 bases are TGTGCCAGCAGTGAGCGGGGGACAGGGACTGAAGCTTTCTTT.

This sequence joins TRBV27 and TRBJ1-5, with 9 nucleotides matching TRBD1. The CDR3 sequence is 15 residues long. Germline CDR1 reads MNHEY; CDR2 reads SMNVEV (reference sequence). Trimming took 8 bases from V and 0 from J; bases not matched to a gene: 5. The CDR3 nucleotides are TGTGCCAGCCGGACAGGGGTCTATAGCAATCAGCCCCAGCATTTT. Its translation is CASRTGVYSNQPQHF.

By proportion, this clone is medium-sized. The chain carries TRBV7-9 and TRBJ2-2; tentative D call: TRBD1 (5 bases). This CDR3 has 16 amino acids. V lost 5 bases and J 4 bases, leaving 17 bases between the germline ends. Germline-derived CDR1 and CDR2 are SEHNR and FQNEAQ (reference sequence). This CDR3 reads CASSPVARASTGELFF. The CDR3 nucleotides are TGTGCCAGCAGCCCCGTGGCCAGGGCGAGCACCGGGGAGCTGTTTTTT. Full variable domain (remainder filled in from reference TRBV7-9 and TRBJ2-2): DTGVSQNPRHKITKRGQNVTFRCDPISEHNRLYWYRQTLGQGPEFLTYFQNEAQLEKSRLLSDRFSAERPKGSFSTLEIQRTEQGDSAMYLCASSPVARASTGELFFGEGSRLTVL.

This chain joins TRBV10-2 and TRBJ1-2; a weak D match, TRBD1 (5 bases). The V and J ends lost 4 bases and 3 bases respectively, with 9 bases between them. In germline, CDR1 is WSHSY, CDR2 SAAADI. The CDR3 spans 13 residues. CDR3 protein: CASSAPGHYGYTF. CDR3 nucleotides: TGCGCCAGCAGTGCCCCAGGGCACTATGGCTACACCTTC.

This chain joins TRBV7-2 and TRBJ2-7; 8 bases are shared with TRBD1. With V trimmed by 1 base and J by 6 bases, 8 bases remained unmatched. CDR1 SGHTA and CDR2 FQGNSA come from the germline V gene. The CDR3 totals 15 residues. The CDR3 loop is CASSLERTGRPEQYF. In DNA form, the CDR3 reads TGTGCCAGCAGCTTAGAGAGGACAGGGAGACCCGAGCAGTACTTC.

J is TRBJ2-7 and V is TRBV27, with TRBD2 identical over 12 bases. The CDR3 extends over 15 amino acids. Germline V CDR1 and CDR2: MNHEY, SMNVEV (reference sequence). The J segment lost 5 bases and the V segment lost 5 bases, leaving 7 bases of the junction unmatched. In nucleotides, the CDR3 is TGTGCCAGCAGTCGACTAGCGGGAGACGTCAACGAGCAGTACTTC. Amino acids: CASSRLAGDVNEQYF.

For the CDR3, the DNA is TGTGCCAGCAGTTATACACTGGAGCGGGGGCGCCCCTACGAGCAGTACTTC. It encodes CASSYTLERGRPYEQYF. The chain links TRBV6-2 or TRBV6-3 to TRBJ2-7, with 8 bases aligning to TRBD2. CDR1 is MNHEY and CDR2 is SVGEGT in the germline V gene. The V gene end was trimmed by 3 bases and the J gene end by 2 bases; junction bases not matched to a gene: 12. The CDR3 spans 17 residues.